This TCR beta chain appears in the sequencing data of a study of blood T cell repertoires in COVID-19. Across the whole study: In each case, the material was cDNA or gDNA derived from T cells, B-cell-depleted T cells, or PBMCs.

Methods used by the authors: Cell counts per sample came from amplifying reference gene primers. Method: immunoSEQ multiplex PCR; TCRdb's copy keeps in-frame clones and lacks some. V and J calls and clone size are given by that table; D and trimming were obtained from the DNA. The sample carries about 140,000 clones, nearly 80% recorded once. This CDR3 region has 15 residues. The V and J ends lost 4 bases and 0 bases respectively, with 11 bases between them. In germline, CDR1 is SGHTS, CDR2 YDEGEE. Enrollees, roughly 18 to 90 years old, lived in some 24 US areas. Sequenced material: PBMCs or T cells enriched from blood (not recorded which). This sequence was found in a woman aged 45 to 65 who had recovered from COVID-19. This chain connects TRBV5-8 to TRBJ2-1, with a possible D match to TRBD1 (5 bases). In DNA, the CDR3 is TGTGCCAGCAGCCCCAGGGTAAGCTCCTACAATGAGCAGTTCTTC. Its protein is CASSPRVSSYNEQFF.